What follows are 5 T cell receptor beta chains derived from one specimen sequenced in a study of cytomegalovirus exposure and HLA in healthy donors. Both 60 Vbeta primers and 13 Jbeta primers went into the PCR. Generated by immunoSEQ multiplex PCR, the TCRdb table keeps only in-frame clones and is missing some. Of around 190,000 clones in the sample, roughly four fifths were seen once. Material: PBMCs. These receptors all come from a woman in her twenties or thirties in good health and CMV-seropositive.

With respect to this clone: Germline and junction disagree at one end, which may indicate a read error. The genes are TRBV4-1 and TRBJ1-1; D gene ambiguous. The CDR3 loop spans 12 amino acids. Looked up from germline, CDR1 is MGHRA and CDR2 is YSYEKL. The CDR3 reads CASSQDRLTPSF. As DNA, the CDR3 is TGCGCCAGCAGCCAAGATCGGTTGACTCCCTCATTT.

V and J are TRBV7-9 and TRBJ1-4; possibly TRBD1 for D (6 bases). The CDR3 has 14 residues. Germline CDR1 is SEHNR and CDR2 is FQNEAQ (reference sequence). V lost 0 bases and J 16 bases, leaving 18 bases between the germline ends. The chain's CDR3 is CASSLATDSSSRFF. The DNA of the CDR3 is TGTGCCAGCAGCTTAGCCACGGACAGCTCTTCGCGGTTTTTT.

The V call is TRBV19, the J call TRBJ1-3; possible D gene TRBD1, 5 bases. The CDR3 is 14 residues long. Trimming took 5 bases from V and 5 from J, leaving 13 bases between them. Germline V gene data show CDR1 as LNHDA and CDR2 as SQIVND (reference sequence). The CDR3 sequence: CASSWDSTRNTIYF. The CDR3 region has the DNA TGTGCCAGTAGTTGGGACTCAACGAGAAACACCATATATTTT. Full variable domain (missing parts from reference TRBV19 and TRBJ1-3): DGGITQSPKYLFRKEGQNVTLSCEQNLNHDAMYWYRQDPGQGLRLIYYSQIVNDFQKGDIAEGYSVSREKKESFPLTVTSAQKNPTAFYLCASSWDSTRNTIYFGEGSWLTVV.

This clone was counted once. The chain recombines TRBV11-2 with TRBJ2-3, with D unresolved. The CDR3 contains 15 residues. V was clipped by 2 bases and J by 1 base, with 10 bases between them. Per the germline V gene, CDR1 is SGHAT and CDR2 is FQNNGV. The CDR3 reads CASSLTRRGTDTQYF. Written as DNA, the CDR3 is TGTGCCAGCAGCTTAACTCGCCGGGGCACAGATACGCAGTATTTT.

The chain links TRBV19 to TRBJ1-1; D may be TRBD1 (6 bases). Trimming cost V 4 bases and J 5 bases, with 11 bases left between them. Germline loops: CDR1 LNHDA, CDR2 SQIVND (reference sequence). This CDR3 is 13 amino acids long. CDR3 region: CASSRGRGTEAFF. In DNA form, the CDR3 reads TGTGCCAGTAGTAGGGGGCGCGGAACTGAAGCTTTCTTT. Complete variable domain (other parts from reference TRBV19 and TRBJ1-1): DGGITQSPKYLFRKEGQNVTLSCEQNLNHDAMYWYRQDPGQGLRLIYYSQIVNDFQKGDIAEGYSVSREKKESFPLTVTSAQKNPTAFYLCASSRGRGTEAFFGQGTRLTVV.